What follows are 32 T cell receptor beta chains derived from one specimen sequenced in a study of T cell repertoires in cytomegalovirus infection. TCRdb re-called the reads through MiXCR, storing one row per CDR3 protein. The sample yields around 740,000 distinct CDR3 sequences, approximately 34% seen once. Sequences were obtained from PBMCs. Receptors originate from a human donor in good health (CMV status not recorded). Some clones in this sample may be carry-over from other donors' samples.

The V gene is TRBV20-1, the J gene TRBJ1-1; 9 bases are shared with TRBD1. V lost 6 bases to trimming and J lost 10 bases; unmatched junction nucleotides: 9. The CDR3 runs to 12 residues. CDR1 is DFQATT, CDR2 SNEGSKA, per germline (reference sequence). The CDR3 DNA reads TGCAGTGCGCGGACAGGGGCCCGTGGAGCTTTCTTT. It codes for CSARTGARGAFF.

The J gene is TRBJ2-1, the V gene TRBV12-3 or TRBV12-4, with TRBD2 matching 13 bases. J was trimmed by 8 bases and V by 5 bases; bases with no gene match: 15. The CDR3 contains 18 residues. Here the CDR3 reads CASSPYATSGRGKYEQFF. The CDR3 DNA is TGTGCCAGCAGTCCCTATGCCACTAGCGGGAGGGGTAAATATGAGCAGTTCTTC.

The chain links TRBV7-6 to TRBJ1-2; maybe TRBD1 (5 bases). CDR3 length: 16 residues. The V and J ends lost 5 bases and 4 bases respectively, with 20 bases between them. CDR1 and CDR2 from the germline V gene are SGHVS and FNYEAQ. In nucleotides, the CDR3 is TGTGCCAGCAGCACGATCAACCCCGGGGCGGGCTATGGCTACACCTTC. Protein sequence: CASSTINPGAGYGYTF.

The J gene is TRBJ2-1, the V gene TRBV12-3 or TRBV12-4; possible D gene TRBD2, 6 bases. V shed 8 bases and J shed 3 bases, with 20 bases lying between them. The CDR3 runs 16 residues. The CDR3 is CASAKLADVVYNEQFF. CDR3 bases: TGTGCCAGCGCAAAACTAGCAGATGTGGTCTACAATGAGCAGTTCTTC.

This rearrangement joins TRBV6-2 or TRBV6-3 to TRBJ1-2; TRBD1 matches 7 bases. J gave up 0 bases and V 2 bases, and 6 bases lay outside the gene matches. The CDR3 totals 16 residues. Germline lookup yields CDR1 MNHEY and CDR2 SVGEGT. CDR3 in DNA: TGTGCCAGCAGTTACGGTTCCGGGACAGCTAACTATGGCTACACCTTC. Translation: CASSYGSGTANYGYTF.

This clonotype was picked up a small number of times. The CDR3 DNA is TGCGCCAGCAGCACGGACAGGGGGCGGTCTAATGAAAAACTGTTTTTT. Its protein product is CASSTDRGRSNEKLFF. The genes are TRBV5-1 and TRBJ1-4; 11 positions match TRBD1. This CDR3 has 16 amino acids. Germline V gives CDR1 SGHRS, CDR2 YFSETQ. Losses at the gene ends were 4 bases for V and 3 bases for J; bases not matched to a gene: 5.

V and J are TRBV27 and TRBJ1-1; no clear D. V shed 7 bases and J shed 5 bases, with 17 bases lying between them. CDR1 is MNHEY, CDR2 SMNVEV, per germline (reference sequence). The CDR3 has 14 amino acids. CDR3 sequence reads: CASKTALRRTEAFF. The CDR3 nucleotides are TGTGCCAGCAAAACCGCCTTGCGACGTACTGAAGCTTTCTTT.

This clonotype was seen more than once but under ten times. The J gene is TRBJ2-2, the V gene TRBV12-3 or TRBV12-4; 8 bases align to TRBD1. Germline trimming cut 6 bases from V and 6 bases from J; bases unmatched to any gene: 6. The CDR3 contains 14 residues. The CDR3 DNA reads TGTGCCAGCAGGTCGGACAGGGCGCCCGGGGAGCTGTTTTTT. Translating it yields CASRSDRAPGELFF.

CDR3 region: CASTSTPNYGYTF. The CDR3 coding sequence is TGTGCCAGCACCTCGACACCTAACTATGGCTACACCTTC. V is TRBV6-1 and J is TRBJ1-2; no clear D. Looked up from germline, CDR1 is MNHNS and CDR2 is SASEGT. The CDR3 sequence is 13 residues long. V was trimmed by 7 bases and J by 0 bases, leaving 9 bases between them.

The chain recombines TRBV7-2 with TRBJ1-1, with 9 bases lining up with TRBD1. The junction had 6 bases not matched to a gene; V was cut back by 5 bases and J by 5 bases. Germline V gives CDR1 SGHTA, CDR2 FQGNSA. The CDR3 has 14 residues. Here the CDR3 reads CASSTTGGFTEAFF. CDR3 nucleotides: TGTGCCAGCAGCACTACAGGGGGCTTTACTGAAGCTTTCTTT.

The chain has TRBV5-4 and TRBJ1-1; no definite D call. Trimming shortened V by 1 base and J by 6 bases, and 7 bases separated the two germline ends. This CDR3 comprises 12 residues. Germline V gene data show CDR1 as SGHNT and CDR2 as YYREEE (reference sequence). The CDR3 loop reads CASSLREAEAFF. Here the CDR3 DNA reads TGTGCCAGCAGCTTGCGAGAAGCTGAAGCTTTCTTT. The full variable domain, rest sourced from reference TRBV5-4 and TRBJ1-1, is ETGVTQSPTHLIKTRGQQVTLRCSSQSGHNTVSWYQQALGQGPQFIFQYYREEENGRGNFPPRFSGLQFPNYSSELNVNALELDDSALYLCASSLREAEAFFGQGTRLTVV.

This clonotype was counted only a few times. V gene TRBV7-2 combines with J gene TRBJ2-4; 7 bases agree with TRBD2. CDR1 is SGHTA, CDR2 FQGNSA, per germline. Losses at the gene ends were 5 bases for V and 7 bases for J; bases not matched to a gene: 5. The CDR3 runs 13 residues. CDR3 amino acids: CASSPGLENIQYF. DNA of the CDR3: TGTGCCAGCAGCCCCGGACTAGAGAACATTCAGTACTTC.

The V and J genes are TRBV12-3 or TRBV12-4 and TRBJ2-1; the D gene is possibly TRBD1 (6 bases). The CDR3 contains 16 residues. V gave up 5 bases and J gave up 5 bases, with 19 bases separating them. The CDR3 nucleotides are TGTGCCAGCAGTACAGGGCTACTGAATCGGCACAATGAGCAGTTCTTC. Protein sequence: CASSTGLLNRHNEQFF.

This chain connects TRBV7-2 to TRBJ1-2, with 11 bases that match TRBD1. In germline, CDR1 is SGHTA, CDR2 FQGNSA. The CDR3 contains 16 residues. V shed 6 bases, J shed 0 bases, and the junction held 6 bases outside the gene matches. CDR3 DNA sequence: TGTGCCAGCAGACGGACAGGGGGCGCAGCTAACTATGGCTACACCTTC. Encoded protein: CASRRTGGAANYGYTF.

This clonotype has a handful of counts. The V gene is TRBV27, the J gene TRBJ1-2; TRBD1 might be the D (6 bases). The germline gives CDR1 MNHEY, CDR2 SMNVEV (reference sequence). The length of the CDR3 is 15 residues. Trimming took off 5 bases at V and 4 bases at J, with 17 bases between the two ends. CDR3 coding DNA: TGTGCCAGCAGTCCCCACAGGGATTCGGGCTATGGCTACACCTTC. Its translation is CASSPHRDSGYGYTF.

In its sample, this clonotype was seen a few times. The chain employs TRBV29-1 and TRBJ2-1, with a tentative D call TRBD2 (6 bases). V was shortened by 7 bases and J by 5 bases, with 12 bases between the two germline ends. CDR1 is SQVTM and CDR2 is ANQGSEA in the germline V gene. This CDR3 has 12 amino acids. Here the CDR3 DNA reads TGCAGCGCCTTCGGAGGGGACAATGAGCAGTTCTTC. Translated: CSAFGGDNEQFF.

The DNA of the CDR3 is TGTGCCAGCAGTACCCGACAGGGTGGCAGAAACACTGAAGCTTTCTTT. This gives the protein CASSTRQGGRNTEAFF. V gene TRBV12-3 or TRBV12-4 combines with J gene TRBJ1-1; 7 bases match TRBD1. The CDR3 totals 16 residues. The J segment lost 2 bases and the V segment lost 5 bases, leaving 11 bases of the junction unmatched.

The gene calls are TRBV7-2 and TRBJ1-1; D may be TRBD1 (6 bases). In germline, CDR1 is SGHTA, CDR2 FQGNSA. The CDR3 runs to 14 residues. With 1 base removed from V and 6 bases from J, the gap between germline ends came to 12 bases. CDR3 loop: CASSLERGGAEAFF. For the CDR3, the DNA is TGTGCCAGCAGCTTAGAGAGAGGGGGTGCTGAAGCTTTCTTT.

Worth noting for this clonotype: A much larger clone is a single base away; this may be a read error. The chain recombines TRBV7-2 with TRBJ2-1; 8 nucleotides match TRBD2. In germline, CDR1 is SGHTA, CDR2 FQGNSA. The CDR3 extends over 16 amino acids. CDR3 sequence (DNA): TGTGCCAGCAGCTTAGGCGGGGGGAGCTCCCACAATGAGCAGTTCTTC. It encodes CASSLGGGSSHNEQFF.

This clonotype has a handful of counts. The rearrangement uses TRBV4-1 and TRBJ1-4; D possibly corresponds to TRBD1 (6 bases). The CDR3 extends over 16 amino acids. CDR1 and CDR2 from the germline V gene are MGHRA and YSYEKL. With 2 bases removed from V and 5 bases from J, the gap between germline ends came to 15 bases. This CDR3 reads CASSQMNRATNEKLFF. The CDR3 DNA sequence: TGCGCCAGCAGCCAAATGAACAGGGCGACGAATGAAAAACTGTTTTTT.

The CDR3 loop reads CASSLSRKSQPQHF. The CDR3 DNA is TGTGCCAGCAGTTTATCCCGGAAGTCTCAGCCCCAGCATTTT. The chain has TRBV28 and TRBJ1-5; D is ambiguous. The germline V gene encodes CDR1 MDHEN and CDR2 SYDVKM. The CDR3 has 14 residues. The V end lost 1 base, the J end lost 6 bases, and 10 bases lay between the germline ends.

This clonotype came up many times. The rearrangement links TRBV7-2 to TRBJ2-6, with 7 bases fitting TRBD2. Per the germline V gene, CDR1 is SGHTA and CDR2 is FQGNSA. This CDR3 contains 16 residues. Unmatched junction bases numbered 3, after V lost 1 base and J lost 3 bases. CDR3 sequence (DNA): TGTGCCAGCAGCTTAGGTTTAGCGGGTGGGGCCAACGTCCTGACTTTC. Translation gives CASSLGLAGGANVLTF.

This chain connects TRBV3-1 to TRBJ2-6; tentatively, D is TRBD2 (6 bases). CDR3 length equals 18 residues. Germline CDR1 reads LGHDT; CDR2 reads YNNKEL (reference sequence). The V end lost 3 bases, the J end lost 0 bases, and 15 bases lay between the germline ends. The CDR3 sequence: CASSHPGLSISGANVLTF. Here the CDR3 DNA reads TGTGCCAGCAGCCATCCGGGACTCTCTATCTCTGGGGCCAACGTCCTGACTTTC.

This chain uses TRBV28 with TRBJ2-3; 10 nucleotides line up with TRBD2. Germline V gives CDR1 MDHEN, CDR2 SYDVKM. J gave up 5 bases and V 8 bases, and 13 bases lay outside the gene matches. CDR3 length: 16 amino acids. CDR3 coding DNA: TGTGCCAGCTTTCCTCTAGCGGGGGAGTTCATAGATACGCAGTATTTT. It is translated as CASFPLAGEFIDTQYF.

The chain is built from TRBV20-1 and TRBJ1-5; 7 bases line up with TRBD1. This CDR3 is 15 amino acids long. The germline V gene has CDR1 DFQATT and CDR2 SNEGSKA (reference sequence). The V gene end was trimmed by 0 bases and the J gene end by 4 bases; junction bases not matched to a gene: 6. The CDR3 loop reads CSARELGQLNQPQHF. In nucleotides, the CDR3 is TGCAGTGCTAGAGAATTGGGACAGCTTAATCAGCCCCAGCATTTT.

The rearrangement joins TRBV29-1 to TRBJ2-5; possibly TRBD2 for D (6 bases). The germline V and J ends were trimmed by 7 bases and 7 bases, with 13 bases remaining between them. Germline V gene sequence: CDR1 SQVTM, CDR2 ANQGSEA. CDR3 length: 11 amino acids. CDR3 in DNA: TGCAGCGCCCTGGGGGGAGGGACCCAGTACTTC. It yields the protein CSALGGGTQYF.

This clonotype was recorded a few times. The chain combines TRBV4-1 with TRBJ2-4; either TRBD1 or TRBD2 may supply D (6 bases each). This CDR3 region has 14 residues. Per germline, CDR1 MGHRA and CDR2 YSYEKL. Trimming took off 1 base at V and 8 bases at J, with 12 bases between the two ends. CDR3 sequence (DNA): TGCGCCAGCAGCCAAGTGGGGGGCTGGGACATTCAGTACTTC. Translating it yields CASSQVGGWDIQYF.

The CDR3 here is CASRIRLSTEAFF. The CDR3 nucleotides read TGTGCCAGCAGAATCAGGCTAAGCACTGAAGCTTTCTTT. V gene TRBV28 combines with J gene TRBJ1-1, with unresolved D. Trimming removed 6 bases from V and 4 bases from J, with 12 bases in between. Germline V CDR1 and CDR2: MDHEN, SYDVKM. CDR3 length: 13 amino acids.

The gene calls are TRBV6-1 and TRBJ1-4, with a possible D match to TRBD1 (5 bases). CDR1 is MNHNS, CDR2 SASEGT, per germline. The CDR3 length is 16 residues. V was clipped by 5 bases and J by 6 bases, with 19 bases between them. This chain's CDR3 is CASSSGTAQGDEKLFF. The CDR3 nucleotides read TGTGCCAGCAGTTCCGGGACCGCACAAGGAGATGAAAAACTGTTTTTT.

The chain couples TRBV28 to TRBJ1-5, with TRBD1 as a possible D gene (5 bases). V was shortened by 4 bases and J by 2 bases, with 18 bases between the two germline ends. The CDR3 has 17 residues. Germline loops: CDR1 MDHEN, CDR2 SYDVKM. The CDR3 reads CASSSLVGGVGNQPQHF. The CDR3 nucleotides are TGTGCCAGCAGTTCTCTGGTCGGGGGTGTGGGCAATCAGCCCCAGCATTTT.

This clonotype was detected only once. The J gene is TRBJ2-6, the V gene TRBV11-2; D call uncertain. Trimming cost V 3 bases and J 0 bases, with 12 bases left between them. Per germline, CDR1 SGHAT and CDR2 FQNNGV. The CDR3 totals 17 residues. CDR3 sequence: CASSFWEKHSGANVLTF. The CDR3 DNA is TGTGCCAGCAGCTTTTGGGAAAAGCACTCTGGGGCCAACGTCCTGACTTTC.

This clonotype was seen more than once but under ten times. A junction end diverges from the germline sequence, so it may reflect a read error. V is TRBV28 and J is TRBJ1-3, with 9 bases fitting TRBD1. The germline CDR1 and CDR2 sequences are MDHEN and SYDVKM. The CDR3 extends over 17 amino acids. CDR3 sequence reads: CASSLWTGASSGNTIYF. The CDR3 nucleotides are TGTGCCAGCAGTCTATGGACAGGGGCGAGCTCTGGAAACACCATATATTTT.